This T cell receptor (beta chain) is from a study of T cell changes during pregnancy in multiple sclerosis. Germline CDR1 ENHRY, CDR2 SYGVKD. This CDR3 has 14 amino acids. V lost 7 bases, J lost 7 bases, and 16 bases lay in between. Measured with immunoSEQ multiplex PCR; TCRdb has only the in-frame clones, and not every one. The sample carries roughly 70,000 clones, roughly 92% recorded once. The genes are TRBV10-3 and TRBJ1-4; D perhaps matches TRBD1 (6 bases). The sample in question was peripheral blood, obtained before pregnancy. The receptor was derived from a female donor with multiple sclerosis, enrolled in a pregnancy study. This CDR3 is CAINSRGAGEKLFF. The CDR3 bases are TGTGCCATCAACTCCCGGGGGGCAGGTGAAAAACTGTTTTTT.